These T cell receptor beta chains were read from a single sample in a study of control samples from healthy donors and cancer patients. Sequencing used immunoSEQ multiplex PCR; TCRdb keeps in-frame clones, though not all of them. The sample gives about 83,000 clones, about nine tenths of which show up once; roughly 18% is in the top ten. Sequences were obtained from blood. Receptors originate from a man aged 45-65 years in good health. CDR3s include the opening cysteine and the closing phenylalanine or tryptophan. A D gene is named only where the DNA matches it firmly. The listing skips clone size in some rows; elsewhere it reads once, few, many or a size class.

V gene	J gene	D gene	CDR3 length	clone size	CDR3 DNA	CDR3 protein
TRBV7-2	TRBJ1-2	NA	15	NA	TGTGCCAGCAGCTTACGCGGCGGCACTAACTATGGCTACACCTTC	CASSLRGGTNYGYTF
TRBV7-2	TRBJ1-1	NA	15	NA	TGTGCCAGCAGCTTAGCTTCGGGCCTAACCACTGAAGCTTTCTTT	CASSLASGLTTEAFF
TRBV7-2	TRBJ1-2	NA	14	few	TGTGCCAGCAGTCAGAACGGTGGTTTATATGGCTACACCTTC	CASSQNGGLYGYTF
TRBV11-2	TRBJ2-1	TRBD1	14	NA	TGTGCCAGCAGCCGGACAGGGGGACACAATGAGCAGTTCTTC	CASSRTGGHNEQFF
TRBV19	TRBJ1-1	NA	15	NA	TGTGCCAGTACCCCTATAGCGGTGGGGAACACTGAAGCTTTCTTT	CASTPIAVGNTEAFF
TRBV2	TRBJ2-1	TRBD2	17	NA	TGTGCCAGCAGTCCCAGAGGCGGGGGGGTTTTCGGCAATGAGCAGTTCTTC	CASSPRGGGVFGNEQFF
TRBV20-1	TRBJ1-1	NA	10	NA	TGCAGTGCTGGGTTAGTCGAAGCTTTCTTT	CSAGLVEAFF
TRBV7-2	TRBJ1-5	NA	15	NA	TGTGCCAGCAGCTTAAGAAGTGGGGAAAATCAGCCCCAGCATTTT	CASSLRSGENQPQHF
TRBV4-1	TRBJ1-1	NA	14	NA	TGCGCCAGCAGCCAAGATTCCGGGGGGCCTGAAGCTTTCTTT	CASSQDSGGPEAFF
TRBV14	TRBJ2-1	NA	16	NA	TGTGCCAGCAGCTACAGAGGCGCAATTTGGCACAATGAGCAGTTCTTC	CASSYRGAIWHNEQFF
TRBV4-1	TRBJ2-3	TRBD2	16	NA	TGCGCCAGCAGCCAAGTAGCGGGGGACCGCACAGATACGCAGTATTTT	CASSQVAGDRTDTQYF
TRBV7-2	TRBJ1-1	NA	12	NA	TGTGCCAGCAGCGCCGACAGAGGCAAAGCTTTCTTT	CASSADRGKAFF
TRBV5-1	TRBJ1-1	NA	13	NA	TGCGCCAGCAGCTTTGGGGAGAACACTGAAGCTTTCTTT	CASSFGENTEAFF
TRBV18	TRBJ2-2	NA	15	NA	TGTGCCAGCTCACCCGGGACATCGAACACCGGGGAGCTGTTTTTT	CASSPGTSNTGELFF
TRBV7-9	TRBJ1-6	NA	15	NA	TGTGCCAGCAGCTTACGGGCAGGGGCTAATTCACCCCTCCACTTT	CASSLRAGANSPLHF
TRBV7-6	TRBJ1-2	NA	14	NA	TGTGCCAGCAGCGAGACCCTAACAGGGACCGGCTACACCTTC	CASSETLTGTGYTF
TRBV19	TRBJ1-5	NA	12	NA	TGTGCCAGTAATAGGGGGGGTCAGCCCCAGCATTTT	CASNRGGQPQHF
TRBV4-1	TRBJ1-1	TRBD1	14	NA	TGCGCCAGCAGCCAAGGGGACAGCAACACTGAAGCTTTCTTT	CASSQGDSNTEAFF
TRBV30	TRBJ1-5	NA	15	NA	TGTGCCTGGAGCGTCAGAGGGAATAGCAATCAGCCCCAGCATTTT	CAWSVRGNSNQPQHF
TRBV2	TRBJ1-3	NA	13	NA	TGTGCCAGCAGCCCGGACTCTGGAAACACCATATATTTT	CASSPDSGNTIYF
TRBV6-1	TRBJ1-2	NA	13	NA	TGTGCCAGCAGCGAGGAGGGAGGGAACCGTTACACCTTC	CASSEEGGNRYTF
TRBV2	TRBJ2-5	NA	14	NA	TGTGCCAGCCGTTTTCTCCAGGGAGGCGAGACCCAGTACTTC	CASRFLQGGETQYF
TRBV12-5	TRBJ2-7	TRBD1	16	NA	TGTGCTAGTGGTTTGGTAGTAGGGACAGGCGCCTACGAGCAGTACTTC	CASGLVVGTGAYEQYF
TRBV25-1	TRBJ1-2	TRBD1	15	NA	TGTGCCAGCAGTGATCCGGGACAGGGGAACTATGGCTACACCTTC	CASSDPGQGNYGYTF
TRBV6-5	TRBJ1-6	TRBD1	13	NA	TGTGCCAGCAGCGTGGGGCGGGGACAGTCCCTCCACTTT	CASSVGRGQSLHF
TRBV18	TRBJ1-6	NA	18	NA	TGTGCCAGCTCCCCTGGGACTCCGTTTGGGGCCTATAATTCACCCCTCCACTTT	CASSPGTPFGAYNSPLHF
TRBV7-2	TRBJ2-1	TRBD2	12	NA	TGTGCCAGCAGCCGCGGGGGTGGAGAGCAGTTCTTC	CASSRGGGEQFF
TRBV5-1	TRBJ1-4	TRBD1	15	NA	TGCGCCAGCAGCTTGGATGGGACAGGGGTTGAAAAACTGTTTTTT	CASSLDGTGVEKLFF
TRBV19	TRBJ1-3	TRBD1	16	NA	TGTGCCAGTAGTAACCGGGACAGGGGCTCTGGAAACACCATATATTTT	CASSNRDRGSGNTIYF
TRBV14	TRBJ1-4	NA	15	NA	TGTGCCAGCAGCCCGCAGACAGCAACTAATGAAAAACTGTTTTTT	CASSPQTATNEKLFF
TRBV20-1	TRBJ2-3	TRBD2	15	NA	TGCAGTGCTAGTTTAGCGGGGGACATCGTAGGTACGCAGTATTTT	CSASLAGDIVGTQYF
TRBV5-1	TRBJ2-3	NA	15	NA	TGCGCCAGCAGCTTGGCAGGGAAGATCGCAGATACGCAGTATTTT	CASSLAGKIADTQYF
TRBV12-3/TRBV12-4	TRBJ1-1	NA	12	NA	TGTGCCAGCAGCCGGTTGAACACTGAAGCTTTCTTT	CASSRLNTEAFF
TRBV9	TRBJ2-2	NA	15	NA	TGTGCCAGCAGTACAGGACTGAAGAGCACCGGGGAGCTGTTTTTT	CASSTGLKSTGELFF
TRBV3-1/TRBV3-2	TRBJ2-3	TRBD1	17	NA	TGTGCCAGCAGCCAAAAGGGACAGGGGTCCAGCACAGATACGCAGTATTTT	CASSQKGQGSSTDTQYF
TRBV9	TRBJ1-2	NA	15	NA	TGTGCCAGCAGCGTAGGCGGACCCGCCTCTGGTGGCTACACCTTC	CASSVGGPASGGYTF
TRBV27	TRBJ1-1	NA	14	NA	TGTGCCAGCAGTCAACAACAGATGAACACTGAAGCTTTCTTT	CASSQQQMNTEAFF
TRBV6-6	TRBJ1-2	TRBD1	15	NA	TGTGCCAGCAGTCCCCGCCGGACAGGACCCTATGGCTACACCTTC	CASSPRRTGPYGYTF
TRBV11-2	TRBJ1-1	NA	13	NA	TGTGCCAGCAGCTCTGATATGCGGGGGGGAGCTTTCTTT	CASSSDMRGGAFF
TRBV5-1	TRBJ2-5	NA	12	once	TGCGCCAGCACCTTAAATCAAGAGACCCAGTACTTC	CASTLNQETQYF
TRBV7-9	TRBJ1-4	NA	16	few	TGTGCCAGCAGCGTCGGGTGGGACGCGAGGCGTGAAAAACTGTTTTTT	CASSVGWDARREKLFF
TRBV30	TRBJ1-6	NA	12	NA	TGTGCCTACGGCCACAATAATTCACCCCTCCACTTT	CAYGHNNSPLHF
TRBV6-5	TRBJ1-2	NA	12	NA	TGTGCCAGCAGTTACGCGGAGGGTCGCTACACCTTC	CASSYAEGRYTF
TRBV6-5	TRBJ1-1	NA	13	NA	TGTGCCAGCAGCTCGAGTGAAGGCACTGAAGCTTTCTTT	CASSSSEGTEAFF
TRBV9	TRBJ2-7	TRBD1	16	once	TGTGCCAGCAGCGGCCCCGGTGGACAGGGCCGTCACGAGCAGTACTTC	CASSGPGGQGRHEQYF
TRBV27	TRBJ1-1	TRBD1	14	few	TGTGCCAGCAGCCGGACAGGGGGCGGAACTGAAGCTTTCTTT	CASSRTGGGTEAFF
TRBV24-1	TRBJ2-1	NA	13	NA	TGTGCCACCAGTGATTTCCCCTACAATGAGCAGTTCTTC	CATSDFPYNEQFF
TRBV2	TRBJ1-6	NA	11	NA	TGTGCCAGCAGTGTGGGTTCACCCCTCCACTTT	CASSVGSPLHF
TRBV6-7	TRBJ2-3	TRBD2	15	NA	TGTGCCAGCAGTCGAACTAGCGGGGGGTCAGATACGCAGTATTTT	CASSRTSGGSDTQYF
TRBV3-1/TRBV3-2	TRBJ1-6	NA	16	NA	TGTGCCAGCAGCCAGAATCCTAGCTCCTATAATTCACCCCTCCACTTT	CASSQNPSSYNSPLHF
TRBV2	TRBJ1-1	TRBD1	14	NA	TGTGCCAGCAGGGGACAGGGGATTCGCACTGAAGCTTTCTTT	CASRGQGIRTEAFF